These T cell receptor beta chains were read from a single sample in a study of regulatory T cells in long-lasting Graves disease. Each CDR3 protein gets one entry after TCRdb re-called the multiplex PCR reads with MiXCR. The data show fewer than 450,000 distinct CDR3 sequences, about a quarter seen once. Sequencing was performed on peripheral blood mononuclear cells (PBMCs), taken when the disease was refractory, from a patient treated with antithyroid drugs. Every receptor here comes from a female donor with Graves disease. Each CDR3 is given with its conserved first and last residue. The D gene is left open where the match is weak. The listing skips clone size in some rows; elsewhere it reads once, few, many or a size class.

>17|TRBV28|many|TRBJ1-5|-
CASSFTGGLGGNQPQHF
TGTGCCAGCAGTTTTACCGGTGGTTTGGGGGGCAATCAGCCCCAGCATTTT
>15|TRBV6-2/TRBV6-3|few|TRBJ1-5|TRBD1
CASSERGQGNQPQHF
TGTGCCAGCAGTGAAAGAGGACAGGGCAATCAGCCCCAGCATTTT
>17|TRBV24-1|many|TRBJ1-2|-
CATSDHDGTEANYGYTF
TGTGCCACCAGTGACCATGACGGAACGGAAGCCAACTATGGCTACACCTTC
>16|TRBV7-8|-|TRBJ2-1|-
CASSEQGGKAYNEQFF
TGTGCCAGCAGCGAGCAGGGGGGTAAGGCCTACAATGAGCAGTTCTTC
>13|TRBV28|many|TRBJ2-5|-
CASGPTGQETQYF
TGTGCCAGTGGCCCAACCGGACAAGAGACCCAGTACTTC
>15|TRBV28|many|TRBJ1-2|-
CASLAAYTSNYGYTF
TGTGCCAGCTTGGCAGCCTATACTTCTAACTATGGCTACACCTTC
>15|TRBV6-2/TRBV6-3|few|TRBJ2-1|TRBD2
CASSPLLAGVSEQFF
TGTGCCAGCAGTCCACTTCTAGCGGGAGTAAGTGAGCAGTTCTTC
>14|TRBV7-2|many|TRBJ1-1|-
CASSEWVIGTEAFF
TGTGCCAGCAGCGAGTGGGTTATTGGCACTGAAGCTTTCTTT
>17|TRBV29-1|-|TRBJ1-6|-
CRGDHPPGHPDNSPLHF
TGCCGTGGGGATCATCCACCGGGACACCCAGATAATTCACCCCTCCACTTT
>14|TRBV11-1|-|TRBJ1-1|-
CASSLESGNTEAFF
TGTGCCAGCAGCTTAGAATCGGGGAACACTGAAGCTTTCTTT
>16|TRBV30|once|TRBJ2-7|TRBD2
CAWSPSFSGRAGEQYF
TGTGCCTGGAGCCCATCATTCAGCGGGAGGGCGGGAGAGCAGTACTTC
>16|TRBV20-1|-|TRBJ2-7|-
CSARDVGRDYSYEQYF
TGCAGTGCTAGAGATGTTGGGCGGGATTACTCCTACGAGCAGTACTTC
>18|TRBV14|-|TRBJ2-2|TRBD2
CASSQDSRASGKSRELFF
TGTGCCAGCAGCCAAGATTCTCGGGCTAGCGGGAAAAGCAGGGAGCTGTTTTTT
>15|TRBV7-2|-|TRBJ1-2|-
CASSLVRSGRGGYTF
TGTGCCAGCAGCTTAGTCAGGAGTGGACGTGGAGGCTACACCTTC
>15|TRBV12-3/TRBV12-4|many|TRBJ2-2|-
CASSLLASNTGELFF
TGTGCCAGCAGTCTACTAGCTTCCAACACCGGGGAGCTGTTTTTT
>14|TRBV19|-|TRBJ2-1|-
CASSISGTRDEQFF
TGTGCCAGTAGTATAAGTGGGACCCGGGATGAGCAGTTCTTC
>17|TRBV7-2|few|TRBJ2-7|-
CASSLGGGGGKSYEQYF
TGTGCCAGCAGCTTAGGAGGGGGCGGGGGCAAATCCTACGAGCAGTACTTC
>16|TRBV28|many|TRBJ2-7|-
CASSLWSGVGTTGQYF
TGTGCCAGCAGTTTATGGTCAGGGGTTGGAACTACGGGGCAGTACTTC
>14|TRBV15|-|TRBJ2-3|TRBD2
CATSIAGGPGTQYF
TGTGCCACCAGCATAGCGGGAGGGCCTGGTACGCAGTATTTT
>16|TRBV28|few|TRBJ2-4|-
CASSSGTPLAKNIQYF
TGTGCCAGCAGTTCCGGGACTCCCTTAGCCAAAAACATTCAGTACTTC
>18|TRBV13|few|TRBJ2-5|-
CASSLLAGRAQKRETQYF
TGTGCCAGCAGCTTACTCGCGGGCCGGGCTCAAAAAAGGGAGACCCAGTACTTC
>15|TRBV4-3|-|TRBJ1-1|-
CASSQEVRENTEAFF
TGCGCCAGCAGCCAAGAAGTCCGCGAGAACACTGAAGCTTTCTTT
>14|TRBV3-2|few|TRBJ2-7|-
CASSQGQRSYEQYF
TGTGCCAGCAGCCAAGGACAGCGATCCTACGAGCAGTACTTC
>15|TRBV5-1|-|TRBJ2-3|TRBD2
CASNLAGVLTDTQYF
TGCGCCAGCAACCTAGCGGGAGTCCTCACAGATACGCAGTATTTT
>15|TRBV7-3|few|TRBJ2-7|TRBD2
CASSFSGGPVYEQYF
TGTGCCAGCAGCTTCTCGGGAGGGCCCGTATACGAGCAGTACTTC
>14|TRBV2|-|TRBJ2-5|-
CASRDRPHQETQYF
TGTGCCAGCAGGGACAGACCCCACCAAGAGACCCAGTACTTC
>15|TRBV7-2|-|TRBJ2-3|-
CASSLWVSGTDTQYF
TGTGCCAGCAGCTTATGGGTTAGCGGCACAGATACGCAGTATTTT
>13|TRBV29-1|-|TRBJ1-2|-
CSSKETGGYRYTF
TGCAGCTCTAAAGAGACAGGCGGCTATCGCTACACCTTC
>15|TRBV20-1|many|TRBJ2-2|TRBD2
CSLRTSGRRGGELFF
TGCAGTCTGAGGACTAGCGGGAGGCGGGGCGGGGAGCTGTTTTTT
>17|TRBV6-2/TRBV6-3|-|TRBJ1-3|-
CASSYGGRESSGNTIYF
TGTGCCAGCAGTTACGGGGGCAGAGAGAGCTCTGGAAACACCATATATTTT
>14|TRBV5-6|few|TRBJ1-5|-
CASSFGTQHQPQHF
TGTGCCAGCAGCTTCGGGACGCAGCATCAGCCCCAGCATTTT
>14|TRBV7-2|-|TRBJ2-2|-
CASSRQAYTGELFF
TGTGCCAGCAGTCGACAAGCGTACACCGGGGAGCTGTTTTTT
>14|TRBV18|few|TRBJ1-1|-
CASSTTRAATEAFF
TGTGCCAGCTCAACCACCAGGGCCGCCACTGAAGCTTTCTTT
>13|TRBV30|-|TRBJ1-1|-
CAWSVQELTEAFF
TGTGCCTGGAGTGTACAGGAGCTAACTGAAGCTTTCTTT
>14|TRBV6-2/TRBV6-3|-|TRBJ1-1|TRBD1
CASNPNQGATEAFF
TGTGCCAGTAATCCTAACCAGGGGGCCACTGAAGCTTTCTTT
>17|TRBV5-1|few|TRBJ2-1|TRBD2
CASSLHGASGSYNEQFF
TGCGCCAGCAGCTTGCATGGGGCTAGCGGCTCCTACAATGAGCAGTTCTTC
>14|TRBV28|many|TRBJ2-7|TRBD1
CASSAGQGYEEQYF
TGTGCCAGCAGTGCGGGACAGGGGTACGAAGAGCAGTACTTC
>13|TRBV14|few|TRBJ2-7|-
CASRPDTLYEQYF
TGTGCCAGCAGGCCGGACACACTTTACGAGCAGTACTTC
>15|TRBV6-2/TRBV6-3|few|TRBJ2-1|TRBD2
CASSYLASGSSEQFF
TGTGCCAGCAGTTACTTGGCTAGCGGGAGTTCTGAGCAGTTCTTC
>13|TRBV19|-|TRBJ1-2|-
CASRPKGGYGYTF
TGTGCCAGTAGACCCAAAGGAGGATATGGCTACACCTTC
>14|TRBV19|-|TRBJ2-5|-
CASNMGRGPETQYF
TGTGCCAGTAATATGGGGCGAGGGCCAGAGACCCAGTACTTC
>16|TRBV27|-|TRBJ1-6|-
CASSPGQRSYNSPLHF
TGTGCCAGCAGTCCAGGACAACGCTCCTATAATTCACCCCTCCACTTT
>16|TRBV19|-|TRBJ1-3|-
CASTIQPGFSGNTIYF
TGTGCCAGTACCATTCAACCGGGATTCTCTGGAAACACCATATATTTT
>13|TRBV11-3|once|TRBJ2-1|-
CASSLDWGNEQFF
TGTGCCAGCAGCTTAGACTGGGGGAATGAGCAGTTCTTC